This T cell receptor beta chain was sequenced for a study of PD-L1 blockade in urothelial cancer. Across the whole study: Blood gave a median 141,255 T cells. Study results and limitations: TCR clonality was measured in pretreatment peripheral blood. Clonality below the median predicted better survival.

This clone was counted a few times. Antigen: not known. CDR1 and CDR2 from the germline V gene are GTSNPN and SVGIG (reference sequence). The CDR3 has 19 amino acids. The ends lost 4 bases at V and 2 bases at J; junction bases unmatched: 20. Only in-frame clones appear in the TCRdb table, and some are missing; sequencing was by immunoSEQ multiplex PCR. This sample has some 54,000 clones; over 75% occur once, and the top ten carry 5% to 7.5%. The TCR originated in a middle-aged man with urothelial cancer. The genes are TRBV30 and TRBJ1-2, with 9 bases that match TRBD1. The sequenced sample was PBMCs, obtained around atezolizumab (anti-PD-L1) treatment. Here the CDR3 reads CAWTDPGQGPPLYNYGYTF. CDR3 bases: TGTGCCTGGACCGATCCGGGACAGGGCCCCCCCCTGTACAACTATGGCTACACCTTC.